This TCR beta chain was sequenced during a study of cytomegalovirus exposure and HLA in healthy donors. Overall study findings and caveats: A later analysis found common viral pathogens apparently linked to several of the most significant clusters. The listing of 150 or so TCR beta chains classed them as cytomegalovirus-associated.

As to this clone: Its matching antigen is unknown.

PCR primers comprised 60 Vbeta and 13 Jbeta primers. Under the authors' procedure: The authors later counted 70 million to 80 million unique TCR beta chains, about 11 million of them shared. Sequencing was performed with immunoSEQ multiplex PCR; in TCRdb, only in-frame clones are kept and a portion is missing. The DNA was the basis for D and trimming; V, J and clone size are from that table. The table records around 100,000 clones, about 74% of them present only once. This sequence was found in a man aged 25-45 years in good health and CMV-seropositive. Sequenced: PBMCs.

The CDR3: CASSKRGGDRPGELFF. The CDR3 nucleotides are TGTGCCAGCAGCAAACGTGGGGGGGATAGGCCCGGGGAGCTGTTTTTT. The J gene is TRBJ2-2, the V gene TRBV21-1; TRBD2, as called in the table, went unchecked against the DNA. TRBV21-1 is a pseudogene locus. This CDR3 contains 16 residues.